Listed below are T cell receptor beta chains from one sample, sequenced in a study of blood T cell repertoires in COVID-19. The table came from immunoSEQ multiplex PCR; TCRdb's copy has only in-frame clones and leaves some out. Of tens of thousands of clones listed, 87% are singletons. The sequencing sample was made of peripheral blood. The receptors derive from a woman between 55 and 75 years old with COVID-19, enrolled during active disease. Both conserved end residues are part of each CDR3. A D gene is named only where the DNA matches it firmly. The size of a clone is reported for some rows only, either as once, few or many, or as a class for expanded clones.

D gene | J gene | V gene | clone size | CDR3 protein | CDR3 DNA
- | TRBJ2-3 | TRBV10-3 | - | CATGGAGSTDTQYF | TGTGCTACCGGGGGTGCGGGGAGCACAGATACGCAGTATTTT
TRBD1 | TRBJ1-1 | TRBV30 | - | CAWSVRVTGGTSEAFF | TGTGCCTGGAGTGTAAGAGTCACAGGGGGTACTTCTGAAGCTTTCTTT
TRBD1 | TRBJ1-2 | TRBV6-5 | - | CASSRQGLYGYTF | TGTGCCAGCAGTCGACAGGGCTTGTATGGCTACACCTTC
TRBD1 | TRBJ2-3 | TRBV7-9 | - | CASSSGQGRTDTQYF | TGTGCCAGCAGCTCAGGACAGGGCCGCACAGATACGCAGTATTTT
- | TRBJ1-6 | TRBV11-2 | few | CASSSRDSGGVTLHF | TGTGCCAGCAGCTCACGGGACTCTGGAGGAGTGACCCTCCACTTT
- | TRBJ1-5 | TRBV28 | - | CASTTGPQPQHF | TGTGCCAGCACCACAGGGCCCCAGCCCCAGCATTTT
TRBD2 | TRBJ2-7 | TRBV20-1 | - | CSASGSGRTYEQYF | TGCAGTGCTAGTGGTAGCGGGAGGACCTACGAGCAGTACTTC
- | TRBJ1-1 | TRBV7-9 | - | CASSRKGGPDTEAFF | TGTGCCAGCAGCCGTAAGGGGGGGCCTGACACTGAAGCTTTCTTT
- | TRBJ2-3 | TRBV25-1 | - | CASSEYKTSTDTQYF | TGTGCCAGCAGTGAATACAAGACTAGCACAGATACGCAGTATTTT
TRBD2 | TRBJ2-1 | TRBV11-2 | - | CASSLAPGLALNEQFF | TGTGCCAGCAGCTTGGCTCCGGGACTAGCGTTGAATGAGCAGTTCTTC
- | TRBJ2-1 | TRBV24-1 | - | CATSDPGHDNEQFF | TGTGCCACCAGTGACCCGGGACACGACAATGAGCAGTTCTTC
TRBD1 | TRBJ1-1 | TRBV5-6 | - | CASSLTGTVRNTEAFF | TGTGCCAGCAGCCTGACAGGGACAGTAAGGAACACTGAAGCTTTCTTT
TRBD2 | TRBJ2-1 | TRBV4-2 | - | CASSQGRTSGNEQFF | TGTGCCAGCAGCCAAGGCCGGACTAGCGGGAATGAGCAGTTCTTC
- | TRBJ1-2 | TRBV28 | - | CASSLTRDRRGYTF | TGTGCCAGCAGTTTAACCCGGGATCGGCGTGGCTACACCTTC
- | TRBJ1-2 | TRBV6-6 | - | CASSYSQVSGYTF | TGTGCCAGCAGTTACTCACAGGTTTCGGGCTACACCTTC
- | TRBJ2-1 | TRBV4-1 | once | CASSRRQTSSYNEQFF | TGCGCCAGCAGCCGTCGACAGACGAGCTCCTACAATGAGCAGTTCTTC
- | TRBJ2-7 | TRBV7-9 | - | CASSLGGLAGHYF | TGTGCCAGCAGCTTAGGCGGATTGGCGGGCCACTACTTC
- | TRBJ2-7 | TRBV4-1 | few | CASSQGGVGGHYEQYF | TGCGCCAGCAGCCAGGGGGGAGTGGGAGGACATTACGAGCAGTACTTC
TRBD2 | TRBJ2-1 | TRBV3-1/TRBV3-2 | - | CASSQFPRTSGAYNEQFF | TGTGCCAGCAGCCAATTCCCGAGGACTAGCGGTGCCTACAATGAGCAGTTCTTC
TRBD1 | TRBJ2-2 | TRBV30 | - | CAWTGDRTGVRPGELFF | TGTGCCTGGACCGGAGATCGGACAGGGGTGCGTCCCGGGGAGCTGTTTTTT
- | TRBJ1-2 | TRBV28 | - | CASSTGDGYTF | TGTGCCAGCAGTACTGGAGATGGCTACACCTTC
- | TRBJ2-7 | TRBV5-4 | - | CASSPSVGGTNEQYF | TGTGCCAGCAGCCCTTCGGTAGGGGGAACAAACGAGCAGTACTTC
TRBD1 | TRBJ1-6 | TRBV6-5 | - | CATSPSWTGPFHF | TGTGCCACCAGTCCAAGCTGGACAGGGCCTTTCCACTTT
TRBD1 | TRBJ1-6 | TRBV4-2 | - | CASSQAVGGGSPLHF | TGTGCCAGCAGCCAAGCTGTAGGGGGCGGTTCACCCCTCCACTTT
TRBD1 | TRBJ2-1 | TRBV27 | few | CASSLSPGQGRGTREQFF | TGTGCCAGCAGTTTATCACCGGGACAGGGGCGCGGGACCCGTGAGCAGTTCTTC
TRBD1 | TRBJ2-2 | TRBV24-1 | - | CATSVDRDRDTGELFF | TGTGCCACCAGTGTAGACCGGGACAGGGACACCGGGGAGCTGTTTTTT
- | TRBJ2-4 | TRBV7-8 | few | CASSLRGTEGSKNIQYF | TGTGCCAGCAGCTTAAGGGGAACGGAGGGATCCAAAAACATTCAGTACTTC
- | TRBJ1-4 | TRBV7-9 | once | CASRSRTRGEKLFF | TGTGCCAGCAGGTCACGGACTAGAGGTGAAAAACTGTTTTTT
- | TRBJ2-2 | TRBV9 | - | CASSVGGARTGELFF | TGTGCCAGCAGCGTTGGGGGGGCGCGAACCGGGGAGCTGTTTTTT
TRBD2 | TRBJ2-6 | TRBV2 | - | CASSEMGGGLGANVLTF | TGTGCCAGCAGTGAAATGGGCGGGGGGTTAGGGGCCAACGTCCTGACTTTC
TRBD2 | TRBJ2-7 | TRBV24-1 | - | CATSDSVRGAYEQYF | TGTGCCACCAGTGATAGCGTGCGGGGGGCCTACGAGCAGTACTTC
- | TRBJ2-4 | TRBV18 | - | CASSPPSPKNIQYF | TGTGCCAGCTCACCACCGAGTCCCAAAAACATTCAGTACTTC
- | TRBJ2-3 | TRBV29-1 | - | CSGVTGTSTDTQYF | TGCAGCGGTGTAACCGGGACTAGCACAGATACGCAGTATTTT
- | TRBJ1-6 | TRBV30 | few | CAWSSGQFNSPLHF | TGTGCCTGGAGTTCCGGACAGTTTAATTCACCCCTCCACTTT
TRBD1 | TRBJ2-3 | TRBV6-1 | - | CASSERPGQGTDTQYF | TGTGCCAGCAGTGAGAGACCGGGACAGGGTACAGATACGCAGTATTTT
TRBD1 | TRBJ2-7 | TRBV11-2 | - | CASSVKPGQAGYEQYF | TGTGCCAGCAGCGTAAAACCGGGACAGGCAGGCTACGAGCAGTACTTC
TRBD1 | TRBJ1-1 | TRBV28 | - | CASSSGQGVAFF | TGTGCCAGCAGTTCTGGACAGGGGGTGGCTTTCTTT
- | TRBJ2-7 | TRBV5-1 | - | CASSLESRAAGSEQYF | TGCGCCAGCAGCTTGGAAAGCCGCGCGGCTGGTTCCGAGCAGTACTTC
TRBD1 | TRBJ1-4 | TRBV18 | - | CASSRDAGGAGEKLFF | TGTGCCAGCTCCCGTGACGCAGGGGGCGCCGGGGAAAAACTGTTTTTT
- | TRBJ1-2 | TRBV19 | - | CASRAPTGAPNYGYTF | TGTGCCAGTAGGGCGCCGACAGGCGCTCCTAACTATGGCTACACCTTC
- | TRBJ1-5 | TRBV4-1 | - | CASSQPSRGASQPQHF | TGCGCCAGCAGCCAGCCTTCTAGGGGCGCATCCCAGCCCCAGCATTTT
- | TRBJ2-3 | TRBV5-1 | once | CASSLGSTGQYF | TGCGCCAGCAGCTTGGGTTCAACGGGGCAGTATTTT
TRBD2 | TRBJ2-1 | TRBV28 | - | CASSFWGSGRYNEQFF | TGTGCCAGCAGTTTCTGGGGGAGCGGGAGATACAATGAGCAGTTCTTC
- | TRBJ1-5 | TRBV12-3/TRBV12-4 | - | CASRTGNQPQHF | TGTGCCAGCAGAACAGGGAATCAGCCCCAGCATTTT
- | TRBJ1-6 | TRBV19 | - | CASKRDGQNSPLHF | TGTGCCAGTAAGAGGGACGGACAGAATTCACCCCTCCACTTT
- | TRBJ2-1 | TRBV18 | - | CASSPPGTAGGNEQFF | TGTGCCAGCTCACCACCGGGAACAGCTGGAGGAAATGAGCAGTTCTTC
TRBD2 | TRBJ2-1 | TRBV7-9 | - | CASSLASGRLNEQFF | TGTGCCAGCAGCCTAGCTAGCGGGAGATTGAATGAGCAGTTCTTC
TRBD1 | TRBJ1-1 | TRBV27 | - | CASSSAQGTEAFF | TGTGCCAGCAGTTCCGCACAGGGGACTGAAGCTTTCTTT
- | TRBJ1-5 | TRBV7-9 | - | CASSLGRGYQPQHF | TGTGCCAGCAGCTTAGGCCGGGGATACCAGCCCCAGCATTTT
- | TRBJ1-2 | TRBV28 | - | CASMSGSGYGYTF | TGTGCCAGCATGAGTGGTTCCGGCTATGGCTACACCTTC